This T cell receptor (beta chain) was observed in a study of T cells in Graves' hyperthyroidism and ophthalmopathy. Study as a whole: Sampling of peripheral blood happened at initial diagnosis, prior to any treatment. General study points: Ophthalmopathy could be told apart from stable hyperthyroidism with a 13 V-J model. Ophthalmopathy, as predicted by the model, came a median 6.5 months after the prediction.

This CDR3 region has 10 residues. CDR1 and CDR2 from the germline V gene are DFQATT and SNEGSKA (reference sequence). At least ten counts were recorded for this clonotype. The antigen remains unidentified. There were TCR beta CDR3 regions amplified from RNA transcripts. First-round RT-PCR with HTBI primers amplified the TCR CDR3 region. TCRdb reprocessed the multiplex PCR reads via MiXCR and lists one record per CDR3 protein. This sample has around 800,000 distinct CDR3 sequences, with around 39% found just once. Sequencing was carried out using blood. The clonotype was recovered from a man younger than 30 with Graves' hyperthyroidism. The chain joins TRBV20-1 to TRBJ1-1; D uncertain. The CDR3 loop is CSTSGLEAFF. CDR3 nucleotides: TGCAGCACCTCCGGGCTTGAAGCTTTCTTT.